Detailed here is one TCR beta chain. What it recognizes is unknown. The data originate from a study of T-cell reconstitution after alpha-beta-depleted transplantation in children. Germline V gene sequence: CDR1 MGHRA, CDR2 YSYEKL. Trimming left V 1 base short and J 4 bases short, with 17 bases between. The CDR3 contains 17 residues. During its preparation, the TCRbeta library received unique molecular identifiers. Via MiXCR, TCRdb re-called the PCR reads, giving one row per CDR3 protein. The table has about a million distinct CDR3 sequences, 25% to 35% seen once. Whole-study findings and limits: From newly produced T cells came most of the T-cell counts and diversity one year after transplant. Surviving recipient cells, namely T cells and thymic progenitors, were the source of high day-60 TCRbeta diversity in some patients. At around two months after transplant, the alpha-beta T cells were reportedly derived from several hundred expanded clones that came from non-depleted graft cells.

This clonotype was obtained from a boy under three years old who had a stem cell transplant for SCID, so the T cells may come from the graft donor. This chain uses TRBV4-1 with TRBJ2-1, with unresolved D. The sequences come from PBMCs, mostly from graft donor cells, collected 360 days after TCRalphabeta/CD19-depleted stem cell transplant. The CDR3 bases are TGCGCCAGCAGCCAAGCCCCCCTCCTACTAAAATACAATGAGCAGTTCTTC. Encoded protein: CASSQAPLLLKYNEQFF.